This T cell receptor beta chain is drawn from a study of blood T cell repertoires in COVID-19 (dated by TCRdb to the early 2020s). Concerning the study at large: Samples covering the acute and convalescent phases of COVID-19 were provided by collaborators in the United States, Italy and Spain. Where available, HLA class I and class II types were taken from metadata supplied by the sample provider and were not determined by assay-based typing. The repertoires were released in a freely available public database meant as a resource for research on the immune response to SARS-CoV-2. Samples were obtained from the ongoing ImmuneRACE study (first 160 participants) and from over 1,000 subjects provided by 6 global collaborators. Nearly every sample came with metadata listing a de-identified subject ID, COVID-19 status, age in years and sex. Deeply sampled blood TCRbeta repertoires from subjects exposed to, actively infected with, or recovered from COVID-19 were included in the dataset. The material from the prospective study consisted of cDNA or gDNA derived from T cells, B-cell-depleted T cells, or PBMCs.

As for this clone: It lacks a known antigen. Base qualities are missing; no much larger clone stands one base away.

Another Seattle source contributed samples from volunteer blood donors who had recovered from COVID-19. Whole blood was collected in K2EDTA tubes by collaborating institutions according to the institutions' own protocols. For TCRbeta analysis, collaborators shipped samples as frozen whole blood, isolated PBMCs, or DNA extracted from either of those sample types. The junction carries 10 bases between V and J, which are trimmed by 3 bases and 1 base respectively. The CDR3 starts with the cysteine, ends with the phenylalanine, and has 15 residues. Only CDR3 DNA remains: 45 bases, in frame from the first base. As encoded in the germline V gene (reference sequence), CDR1 is LGHDT while CDR2 is YNNKEL. The immunoSEQ Assay, a bias-controlled multiplex PCR, was used to amplify TCRbeta CDR3 regions from genomic DNA. As for the authors' bioinformatics: Nucleated cell counts per sample were estimated from amplification of reference gene primers within the assay. To quantify the absolute abundance of each unique TCRbeta CDR3 rearrangement, sequence reads were collapsed and filtered. Productive Simpson clonality was computed per sample as the square root of Simpson's diversity index over productive rearrangements. TCRdb carries this immuneACCESS record with in-frame sequences only. Its versions omit some clonotypes, under half of them owing to an unresolved V gene in the studies checked, with the rest unexplained. That table furnishes V, J and clone size, whereas the DNA furnished D and trimming. The sample contains a few hundred thousand clones, about nine tenths of them found a single time. The ten largest clones take up 0.94% of the sample.

General findings and caveats noted by the study authors: The quantity of clinical and demographic metadata differed by source and by participant and was supplied without curation.

The sample consisted of peripheral blood. The receptor comes from a woman between 40 and 50 years old who had recovered from COVID-19. The chain joins TRBV3-1 (or the pseudogene TRBV3-2) to TRBJ2-1; the best D guess is TRBD2, with 5 bases matching. The bases read TGTGCCAGCAGCCAGATTTCGGGATCCTACAATGAGCAGTTCTTC. This sequence encodes CASSQISGSYNEQFF.